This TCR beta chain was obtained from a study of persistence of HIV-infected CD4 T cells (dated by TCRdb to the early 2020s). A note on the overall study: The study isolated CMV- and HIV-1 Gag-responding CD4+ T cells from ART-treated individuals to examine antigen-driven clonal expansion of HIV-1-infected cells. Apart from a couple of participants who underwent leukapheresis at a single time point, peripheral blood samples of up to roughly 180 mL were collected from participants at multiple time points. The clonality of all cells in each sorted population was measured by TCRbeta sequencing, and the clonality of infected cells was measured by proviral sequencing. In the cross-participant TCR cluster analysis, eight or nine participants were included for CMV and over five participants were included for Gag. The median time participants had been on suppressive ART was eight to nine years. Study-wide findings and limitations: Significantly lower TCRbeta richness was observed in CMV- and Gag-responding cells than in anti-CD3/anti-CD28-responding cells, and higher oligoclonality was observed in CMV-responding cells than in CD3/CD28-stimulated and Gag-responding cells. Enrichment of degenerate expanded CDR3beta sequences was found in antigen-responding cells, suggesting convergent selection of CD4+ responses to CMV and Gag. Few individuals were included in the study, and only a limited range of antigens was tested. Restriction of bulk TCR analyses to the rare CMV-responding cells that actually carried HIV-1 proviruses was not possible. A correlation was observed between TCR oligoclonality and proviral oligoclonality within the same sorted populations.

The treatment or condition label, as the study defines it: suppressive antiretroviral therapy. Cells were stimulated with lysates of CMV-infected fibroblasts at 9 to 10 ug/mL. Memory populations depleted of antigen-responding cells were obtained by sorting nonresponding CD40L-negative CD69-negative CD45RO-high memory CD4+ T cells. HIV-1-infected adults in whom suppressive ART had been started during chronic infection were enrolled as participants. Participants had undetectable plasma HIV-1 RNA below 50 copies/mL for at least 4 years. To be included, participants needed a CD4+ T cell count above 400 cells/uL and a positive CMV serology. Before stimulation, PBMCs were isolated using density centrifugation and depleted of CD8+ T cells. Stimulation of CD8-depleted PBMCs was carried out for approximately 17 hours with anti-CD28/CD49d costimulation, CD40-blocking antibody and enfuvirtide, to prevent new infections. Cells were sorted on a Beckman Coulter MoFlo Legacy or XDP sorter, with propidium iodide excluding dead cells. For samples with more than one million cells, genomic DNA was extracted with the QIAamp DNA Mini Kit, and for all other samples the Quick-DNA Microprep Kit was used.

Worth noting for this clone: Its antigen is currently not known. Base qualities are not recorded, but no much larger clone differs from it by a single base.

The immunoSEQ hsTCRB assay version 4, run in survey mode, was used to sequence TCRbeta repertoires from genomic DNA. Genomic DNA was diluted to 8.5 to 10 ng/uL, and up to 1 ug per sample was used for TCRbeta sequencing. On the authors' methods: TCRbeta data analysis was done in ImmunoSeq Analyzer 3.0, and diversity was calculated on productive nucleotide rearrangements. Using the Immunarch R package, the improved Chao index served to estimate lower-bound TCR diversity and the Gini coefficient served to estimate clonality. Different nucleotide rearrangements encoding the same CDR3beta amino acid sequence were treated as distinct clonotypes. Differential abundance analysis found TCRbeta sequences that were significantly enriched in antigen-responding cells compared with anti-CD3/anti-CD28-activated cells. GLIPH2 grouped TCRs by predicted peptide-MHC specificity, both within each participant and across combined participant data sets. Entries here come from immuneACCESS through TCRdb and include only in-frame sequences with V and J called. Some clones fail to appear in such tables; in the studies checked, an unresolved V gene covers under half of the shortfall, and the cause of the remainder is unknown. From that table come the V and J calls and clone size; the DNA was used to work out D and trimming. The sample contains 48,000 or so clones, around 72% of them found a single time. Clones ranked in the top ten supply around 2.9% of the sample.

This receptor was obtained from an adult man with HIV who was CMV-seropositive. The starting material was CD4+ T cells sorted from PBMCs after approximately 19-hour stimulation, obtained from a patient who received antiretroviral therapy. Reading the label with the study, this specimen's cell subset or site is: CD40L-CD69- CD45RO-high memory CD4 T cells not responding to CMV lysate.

The CDR3 reads as follows: CATSRGRVGQPQHF. The DNA is as follows: TGTGCCACCAGCAGAGGCAGGGTCGGTCAGCCCCAGCATTTT. This chain joins TRBV15 to TRBJ1-5; perhaps TRBD1 is the D gene, with 5 bases matching. V and J are truncated by 1 base and 6 bases respectively, leaving an intervening sequence of 10 bases. CDR1 and CDR2 were assigned from the germline V gene (reference sequence) as LNHNV and YYDKDF. The CDR3 numbers 14 residues from cysteine through phenylalanine. Solely the CDR3 DNA is kept, with 42 bases framed from the first base.